The T cell receptor beta chain described here comes from a study of shared clonotypes between healthy human individuals (TCRdb year 2020). Background on the whole study: A couple of women and a few men aged 18 to 49 years were included in the cohort. For each donor, CD4 naive and CD4 memory were each run on three plates, CD8 naive on two plates, and CD8 memory on one plate. Blood TCR repertoires of roughly five healthy adults were deeply sequenced to estimate repertoire size and the extent of clonotype sharing between individuals. Different laboratories and diverse techniques were used to prepare libraries and sequence TCR repertoires, to increase sequencing depth and limit assay-specific biases. Between about 0.85 and 9.5 billion PBMCs per donor were obtained by leukapheresis.

Here is what the overall study found, with its caveats: Compared with non-shared clonotypes, clonotypes shared by all four sorted-subset donors had higher generation probabilities. The small number of donors limited the genetic and exposure-history diversity represented. Estimated clonotype richness was generally larger for naive than for memory subsets. When a handful of donors were compared, the shared fraction of clonotypes was around 5.1% for naive CD4, around 4% for naive CD8, 2% to 2.5% for memory CD4, and 0.35% to 0.4% for memory CD8. Even with the large sequencing depth, rarefaction of the sorted-subset datasets indicated that sequencing was incomplete. Sampling was limited to blood, and TCR repertoires in tissue likely differ from TCR repertoires in blood. Pairwise subsampling indicated that sequencing depth was expected to affect the degree of clonotype sharing among donors.

The CDR3, cysteine through phenylalanine, is 16 amino acids long. Only CDR3 DNA remains: 48 bases, in frame from the first base. Note on this clone: The antigen it recognizes is unknown. Base qualities are not recorded, but no much larger clone differs from it by a single base.

TCR CDR3 regions were amplified from genomic DNA by multiplex PCR using the deep immunoSEQ assay. Extracted genomic DNA from each cell subset was spread evenly across all wells of several immunoSEQ 96-well plates, with each plate serving as a replicate. Each replicate PCR for sorted subsets received 150 to 250 ng genomic DNA, equal to about 30,000 T cell genomes. The purified libraries were quantified using a Qubit 3.0 fluorometer, sized with a Bioanalyzer 2100, and then quantified again using the KAPA Library Quantification kit. Every immunoSEQ 96-well plate was sequenced on a separate single-read 150-cycle Illumina NextSeq 550 flow cell. Turning to the authors' computational methods: The immunoSEQ output contained only junctional sequences without quality scores, so filtering could not match that applied to full-length reads. To assign V/J genes and CDR3, sequences were annotated using PyIR, a Python wrapper for IgBLAST v1.9, with IMGT germline references. Reads with weak V/J assignments (E-value above 1e-6), missing CDR3, stop codons, out-of-frame junctions, or ambiguous translated residues were removed. V3J clonotypes were defined as sequences sharing the same inferred V gene, J gene, and CDR3 amino acid sequence. Percentage overlap between repertoires was computed as shared unique clonotypes divided by the size of the smaller repertoire. Repertoire richness was assessed with RTK rarefaction, the Chao1 estimator, and Recon v2.1 estimates of unobserved clonotypes. OLGA was used to compute generation probabilities for all TCRbeta clonotypes that the gDNA method yielded from a few donors. The clones in this table, taken by TCRdb from immuneACCESS, are in-frame only. Not every clone is retained; where verified, under half of the shortfall comes from an unresolved V gene, and the cause of the rest is unknown. V and J calls and clone size come straight from that table; D and trimming were deduced from the DNA. The sample profile shows some 200,000 clones; over 85% of them were found once. The ten largest clones capture 0.067% of the sample.

The donors were healthy, HIV-negative adults with no recently reported acute infections or vaccinations. All donors were Caucasian adults living in Nashville, Tennessee, USA. CD4+ T cells were enriched by magnetic negative selection, after which naive cells were positively selected on CD45RA and the negative fraction was taken as the memory subset. Blood was obtained by leukapheresis, after which PBMCs were separated by Ficoll-Histopaque density gradient centrifugation and cryopreserved in liquid nitrogen vapor phase. Purity and quantity of every magnetically sorted T cell population were checked by analytical flow cytometry. From each sorted fraction, genomic DNA was isolated and quantified by UV absorbance on a Nanodrop 2000c.

The TCR was taken from a woman in her twenties or thirties in good health. The specimen was naive CD4+ T cells sorted from blood. The intended sense of this specimen's cell subset or site label: CD45RA+ positively selected. The chain is made from TRBV21-1 and TRBJ1-5; the table's D call of TRBD1 was not tested on the DNA. TRBV21-1 is deemed a pseudogene. Here is the DNA: TGTGCCAGCAGCAGACCGTACAGGGATAGCAATCAGCCCCAGCATTTT. Its protein reads: CASSRPYRDSNQPQHF.